These 27 T cell receptor beta chains originate from one sample sequenced in a study of Tregs in tolerant kidney transplant recipients. Repertoires were generated with immunoSEQ multiplex PCR, while TCRdb's copy carries only in-frame clones and drops some. The repertoire holds 200,000 to 300,000 clones, with approximately 84% as singletons. Specimen: CD4+ T cells from blood. The receptors here all came from a human donor in good health.

The CDR3 sequence is CASSDGTSGRHYNEQFF. For the CDR3, the DNA is TGTGCCAGCAGTGACGGGACTAGCGGGCGTCACTACAATGAGCAGTTCTTC. The V call is TRBV6-4, the J call TRBJ2-1, with 12 nucleotides matching TRBD2. Germline CDR1 and CDR2: MRHNA and SNTAGT. V dropped 2 bases and J dropped 3; count of bases not matched to a gene: 5. CDR3 length equals 17 residues.

The chain couples TRBV5-1 to TRBJ2-5, with TRBD1 identical over 8 bases. Germline V gene sequence: CDR1 SGHRS, CDR2 YFSETQ. The CDR3 consists of 16 residues. The J segment lost 4 bases and the V segment lost 4 bases, leaving 12 bases of the junction unmatched. The CDR3 loop is CASSNLTGAVGETQYF. The DNA for the CDR3 is TGCGCCAGCAGCAACTTGACAGGGGCGGTAGGAGAGACCCAGTACTTC.

This sequence joins TRBV30 and TRBJ2-6; D is unresolved. There are 13 residues in the CDR3. Germline-derived CDR1 and CDR2 are GTSNPN and SVGIG (reference sequence). V lost 1 base, J lost 0 bases, and 1 base lay in between. The CDR3 here is CAWSASGANVLTF. In DNA, the CDR3 is TGTGCCTGGAGTGCCTCTGGGGCCAACGTCCTGACTTTC. The full variable domain, completed using reference TRBV30 and TRBJ2-6, is SQTIHQWPATLVQPVGSPLSLECTVEGTSNPNLYWYRQAAGRGLQLLFYSVGIGQISSEVPQNLSASRPQDRQFILSSKKLLLSDSGFYLCAWSASGANVLTFGAGSRLTVL.

This clone was counted only a few times. The rearrangement links TRBV19 to TRBJ1-1, with D possibly being TRBD1 (5 bases). From germline, CDR1 is LNHDA and CDR2 SQIVND (reference sequence). V was clipped by 6 bases and J by 3 bases, with 14 bases between them. The CDR3 totals 14 residues. Here the CDR3 DNA reads TGTGCCAGTAGACGGGGGGGTCCCGACACTGAAGCTTTCTTT. Translation gives CASRRGGPDTEAFF.

The rearrangement links TRBV6-6 to TRBJ1-1; D not resolved. Per the germline V gene, CDR1 is MNHNY and CDR2 is SVGAGI (reference sequence). Trimming removed 3 bases at V and 1 base at J, with 6 bases between. The CDR3 spans 13 residues. This CDR3 reads CASSYIQNTEAFF. The DNA for the CDR3 is TGTGCCAGCAGTTATATACAGAACACTGAAGCTTTCTTT.

J is TRBJ2-3 and V is TRBV29-1; D perhaps matches TRBD1 (7 bases). Germline V gene data show CDR1 as SQVTM and CDR2 as ANQGSEA. V was shortened by 5 bases and J by 4 bases, with 13 bases between the two germline ends. The CDR3 spans 13 residues. The CDR3 loop reads CSVHRGGADTQYF. CDR3 nucleotides: TGCAGCGTTCACAGGGGAGGCGCAGATACGCAGTATTTT.

The chain has TRBV30 and TRBJ2-5; perhaps D is TRBD1 or TRBD2 (5 bases each). Germline CDR1 and CDR2: GTSNPN and SVGIG (reference sequence). V was cut by 3 bases and J by 1 base, with 9 bases left in between. The CDR3 consists of 13 residues. The DNA for the CDR3 is TGTGCCTGGAGCGCTGGGACCCAAGAGACCCAGTACTTC. This sequence encodes CAWSAGTQETQYF.

The chain carries TRBV29-1 and TRBJ2-3; D ambiguous. Germline CDR1 and CDR2: SQVTM and ANQGSEA. The CDR3 sequence is 13 residues long. Trimming left V 4 bases short and J 2 bases short, with 10 bases between. CDR3 in amino acids: CSVGFGPTDTQYF. The CDR3 DNA reads TGCAGCGTTGGTTTCGGACCCACAGATACGCAGTATTTT.

This sequence joins TRBV10-3 and TRBJ2-3, with no clear D. CDR3 length equals 15 residues. Trimming pared 0 bases from V and 4 bases from J, leaving 11 bases between. CDR1 is ENHRY and CDR2 is SYGVKD in the germline V gene. The CDR3 DNA sequence: TGTGCCATCAGTGAGTCCGTAACGGCGGCAGATACGCAGTATTTT. As protein: CAISESVTAADTQYF.

The chain combines TRBV6-4 with TRBJ2-6; tentatively, D is TRBD1 (6 bases). With 4 bases removed from V and 3 bases from J, the gap between germline ends came to 13 bases. In germline, CDR1 is MRHNA, CDR2 SNTAGT. The CDR3 covers 16 residues. In nucleotides, the CDR3 is TGTGCCAGCAGTGGTGCAGGGGACGGTGGGGCCAACGTCCTGACTTTC. Its protein is CASSGAGDGGANVLTF.

The genes are TRBV5-1 and TRBJ2-7, with TRBD2 matching 9 bases. From germline, CDR1 is SGHRS and CDR2 YFSETQ. Germline trimming cut 2 bases from V and 3 bases from J; bases unmatched to any gene: 3. This CDR3 contains 14 residues. The CDR3 spells CASSFEAGGYEQYF. CDR3 coding DNA: TGCGCCAGCAGCTTTGAAGCGGGGGGCTACGAGCAGTACTTC.

In its sample, this clone was seen a few times. This chain uses TRBV19 with TRBJ2-7; D is unresolved. There are 14 residues in the CDR3. CDR1 LNHDA and CDR2 SQIVND come from the germline V gene (reference sequence). Between the trimmed V and J ends, which lost 5 bases and 5 bases, there was a span of 16 bases. The CDR3 reads CASSGRRFGDEQYF. Here the CDR3 DNA reads TGTGCCAGTAGTGGAAGAAGATTCGGAGACGAGCAGTACTTC.

This chain links TRBV7-6 with TRBJ2-5; tentatively, D is TRBD1 (5 bases). V was shortened by 2 bases and J by 2 bases, with 15 bases between the two germline ends. The V gene's germline CDR1 is SGHVS and CDR2 FNYEAQ. The CDR3 runs 16 residues. The CDR3: CASSLQGLGFQETQYF. The CDR3 DNA is TGTGCCAGCAGCTTACAGGGCCTAGGGTTTCAAGAGACCCAGTACTTC.

This clone came up once. For the CDR3, the DNA is TGTGCCAGCAGCCCACCCCACAGAACTAACTATGGCTACACCTTC. It codes for CASSPPHRTNYGYTF. This rearrangement joins TRBV6-6 to TRBJ1-2; D is undetermined. The germline V and J ends were trimmed by 6 bases and 0 bases, with 14 bases remaining between them. Germline V gives CDR1 MNHNY, CDR2 SVGAGI (reference sequence). The CDR3 extends over 15 amino acids.

This clone appeared a single time. The V gene is TRBV7-9, the J gene TRBJ1-2, with 7 bases that match TRBD1. CDR3 length: 13 amino acids. The germline gives CDR1 SEHNR, CDR2 FQNEAQ (reference sequence). V lost 5 bases, J lost 8 bases, and 8 bases stayed unmatched. The CDR3 DNA is TGTGCCAGCAGCCCTAGACAGGGTTACGGCTACACCTTC. Encoded protein: CASSPRQGYGYTF.

This chain connects TRBV12-5 to TRBJ2-2; TRBD1 might be the D (5 bases). The CDR3 totals 15 residues. The V gene lost 5 bases and the J gene lost 1 base, with 11 bases spanning the gap. The germline gives CDR1 LGHNT, CDR2 FRNRAP. CDR3 loop: CASGTRTGNTGELFF. The CDR3 coding sequence is TGTGCTAGTGGTACCCGCACAGGGAACACCGGGGAGCTGTTTTTT. The full variable domain, rest sourced from reference TRBV12-5 and TRBJ2-2, is DARVTQTPRHKVTEMGQEVTMRCQPILGHNTVFWYRQTMMQGLELLAYFRNRAPLDDSGMPKDRFSAEMPDATLATLKIQPSEPRDSAVYFCASGTRTGNTGELFFGEGSRLTVL.

The V call is TRBV30, the J call TRBJ2-1; 11 positions match TRBD1. V was clipped by 4 bases and J by 10 bases; unmatched bases: 12. CDR1 is GTSNPN and CDR2 is SVGIG in the germline V gene (reference sequence). The CDR3 sequence is 15 residues long. For the CDR3, the DNA is TGTGCCTGGACCCGGACAGGGGGCGTATGGGGCGAGCAGTTCTTC. It translates to CAWTRTGGVWGEQFF.

The chain has TRBV19 and TRBJ2-7; 9 nucleotides line up with TRBD1. The germline gives CDR1 LNHDA, CDR2 SQIVND (reference sequence). V shed 7 bases, J shed 5 bases, and the junction held 15 bases outside the gene matches. CDR3 length equals 16 residues. CDR3 DNA sequence: TGTGCCAGTACCCCCCGGCTGGGGACAGGGCTCGACGAGCAGTACTTC. Amino acid sequence: CASTPRLGTGLDEQYF.

The gene calls are TRBV6-5 and TRBJ2-3; D gene uncertain. V dropped 6 bases and J dropped 2 bases, with 12 bases sitting between them. CDR3 length equals 14 residues. The germline CDR1 and CDR2 sequences are MNHEY and SVGAGI. In DNA form, the CDR3 reads TGTGCCAGCAGACTCCGCGAGTACACAGATACGCAGTATTTT. It specifies CASRLREYTDTQYF.

This clone was detected only a few times. This chain links TRBV6-1 with TRBJ2-7; 8 bases are a match to TRBD1. V dropped 7 bases and J dropped 2; count of bases not matched to a gene: 7. The CDR3 runs to 14 residues. From germline, CDR1 is MNHNS and CDR2 SASEGT. CDR3 coding DNA: TGTGCCAGCAATAACATGGGACAGGCCTACGAGCAGTACTTC. Translating gives CASNNMGQAYEQYF.

This sequence joins TRBV6-5 and TRBJ1-2; perhaps TRBD1 as D (5 bases). CDR3 length: 16 residues. V dropped 0 bases and J dropped 2 bases, with 13 bases sitting between them. Germline V CDR1 and CDR2: MNHEY, SVGAGI. CDR3 DNA sequence: TGTGCCAGCAGTTACTCGACAGCGTCCCAAAACTATGGCTACACCTTC. It yields the protein CASSYSTASQNYGYTF.

This chain connects TRBV5-1 to TRBJ1-1; TRBD1 is a possible D gene (6 bases). CDR3 length equals 17 residues. With 3 bases removed from V and 0 bases from J, the gap between germline ends came to 18 bases. Germline V gene lookup returns CDR1 SGHRS and CDR2 YFSETQ. CDR3 sequence (DNA): TGCGCCAGCAGCTCGACGACAGGCCAAATCATGAACACTGAAGCTTTCTTT. Encoded protein: CASSSTTGQIMNTEAFF.

This rearrangement joins TRBV6-1 to TRBJ1-2, with 7 bases lining up with TRBD1. Germline CDR1 MNHNS, CDR2 SASEGT. The CDR3 loop spans 14 amino acids. The V gene end was trimmed by 6 bases and the J gene end by 4 bases; junction bases not matched to a gene: 8. The DNA for the CDR3 is TGTGCCAGCAGAGTAGGGACAGTCGTCTATGGCTACACCTTC. Residues: CASRVGTVVYGYTF.

V usage is TRBV6-5 and J usage is TRBJ2-7, with 10 bases aligning to TRBD1. This CDR3 spans 15 amino acids. Per the germline V gene, CDR1 is MNHEY and CDR2 is SVGAGI. V trimming: 0 bases; J trimming: 5 bases; junction bases outside the gene matches: 4. The CDR3 bases are TGTGCCAGCAGTTACTCGGGACAGGGGACTGACGAGCAGTACTTC. Translation: CASSYSGQGTDEQYF.

The J gene is TRBJ2-1, the V gene TRBV19, with D possibly being TRBD1 or TRBD2 (6 bases each). This CDR3 is built from 14 residues. Germline CDR1 is LNHDA and CDR2 is SQIVND (reference sequence). V was clipped by 7 bases and J by 9 bases, with 19 bases between them. The CDR3 loop reads CASKGGGQWGEQFF. The CDR3 bases are TGTGCCAGTAAGGGAGGTGGACAGTGGGGTGAGCAGTTCTTC.

The rearrangement links TRBV9 to TRBJ1-2, with D tentatively TRBD1 (6 bases). Trimming cost V 4 bases and J 10 bases, with 17 bases left between them. Germline V gene lookup returns CDR1 SGDLS and CDR2 YYNGEE. This CDR3 spans 13 amino acids. The CDR3 loop is CASSLGGVAVYTF. CDR3 in DNA: TGTGCCAGCAGCCTCGGGGGCGTAGCTGTCTACACCTTC.

This rearrangement joins TRBV5-1 to TRBJ2-1; 8 bases line up with TRBD2. Germline-derived CDR1 and CDR2 are SGHRS and YFSETQ. With 0 bases clipped from V and 4 bases from J, the junction kept 12 bases outside the gene matches. There are 18 residues in the CDR3. The CDR3 bases are TGCGCCAGCAGCTTGGTTGGTAGCGGGACTTCATCGTACAATGAGCAGTTCTTC. Translated: CASSLVGSGTSSYNEQFF. Full variable domain (missing parts from reference TRBV5-1 and TRBJ2-1): KAGVTQTPRYLIKTRGQQVTLSCSPISGHRSVSWYQQTPGQGLQFLFEYFSETQRNKGNFPGRFSGRQFSNSRSEMNVSTLELGDSALYLCASSLVGSGTSSYNEQFFGPGTRLTVL.